This T cell receptor beta chain came from a study of shared clonotypes between healthy human individuals (dated by TCRdb to 2018 to 2021). A note on the overall study: Three men and a couple of women, aged 18 to 49 years, made up the cohort. Leukapheresis yielded between about 0.8 and 8.9 billion PBMCs per donor. Blood TCR repertoires of about 5 healthy adults were deeply sequenced to estimate repertoire size and the extent of clonotype sharing between individuals. Per donor, three plates each were used for CD4 naive and CD4 memory, two for CD8 naive, and one for CD8 memory. To increase sequencing depth and limit assay-specific biases, TCR repertoire library preparation and sequencing were carried out by different laboratories using diverse techniques.

Broad study findings and their caveats: Sampling was restricted to blood, and TCR repertoires in tissues likely differ from the TCR repertoires found in blood. Compared with non-shared clonotypes, clonotypes shared by all four sorted-subset donors had higher generation probabilities. The genetic and exposure-history diversity represented was limited by the small number of donors. Pairwise subsampling led to the expectation that sequencing depth would affect the degree of clonotype sharing among donors. Naive subsets generally had larger estimated clonotype richness than memory subsets did. Incomplete sequencing was indicated by rarefaction of sorted-subset datasets, despite the large sequencing depth. Sharing across a handful of donors was observed for approximately 5% of naive CD4, under 4% of naive CD8, over 2% of memory CD4, and less than 0.45% of memory CD8 clonotypes.

The germline V gene sets CDR1 to SGHAT and CDR2 to FQNNGV. A distance of 9 bases separates the germline ends of V and J, which lose 3 bases and 3 bases respectively. The CDR3 runs 13 residues from the cysteine to the phenylalanine. The only DNA kept is the CDR3, 39 bases in frame from the first base. CD8 naive samples consisted of CD45RO-negative cells that were positively selected for CCR7, yielding a CD45RA+CCR7+ population without TemRA cells. Donors were healthy HIV-negative adults with no recently reported acute infections or vaccinations. Every donor was a Caucasian adult living in Nashville, Tennessee, USA. Blood was collected by leukapheresis, and PBMCs were isolated by Ficoll-Histopaque density gradient centrifugation and then cryopreserved in liquid nitrogen vapor phase. Analytical flow cytometry was used to check the purity and quantity of each magnetically sorted T cell population. Each sorted fraction had its genomic DNA isolated and then quantified by UV absorbance on a Nanodrop 2000c.

TCR CDR3 regions were amplified from genomic DNA by multiplex PCR using the deep immunoSEQ assay. For each cell subset, the extracted genomic DNA was distributed evenly across all wells of several immunoSEQ 96-well plates, and each plate served as one replicate. For sorted subsets, roughly 0.2 ug genomic DNA, equal to 30,000 or so T cell genomes, was loaded into each replicate PCR. Purified libraries were quantified with a Qubit 3.0 fluorometer, sized on a Bioanalyzer 2100, and re-quantified with the KAPA Library Quantification kit. A separate single-read 150-cycle Illumina NextSeq 550 flow cell was used to sequence each immunoSEQ 96-well plate. The authors processed their data as follows. Because the immunoSEQ output held only junctional sequences and lacked quality scores, the filtering could not match the filtering applied to full-length reads. To assign V/J genes and CDR3, sequences were annotated using PyIR, a Python wrapper for IgBLAST v1.9, with IMGT germline references. Any read was removed if the V/J assignment was weak (E-value above 1e-6), the CDR3 was missing, or the read contained stop codons, out-of-frame junctions, or ambiguous translated residues. V3J clonotypes were defined as sequences sharing the same inferred V gene, J gene, and CDR3 amino acid sequence. The percentage overlap between two repertoires was calculated by dividing the number of shared unique clonotypes by the size of the smaller repertoire. RTK rarefaction, the Chao1 estimator, and Recon v2.1 estimates of unobserved clonotypes were used to assess repertoire richness. Generation probabilities were computed with OLGA for all TCRbeta clonotypes obtained by the gDNA method from a few donors. Drawn from immuneACCESS, this table holds only the in-frame rearrangements with V and J called that TCRdb kept. Clones are partly lost; checked studies trace under half to an unresolved V gene and leave the rest unexplained. V, J and clone size are taken as reported in that table, and D and trimming were inferred from the DNA itself. The sample table shows about 2,200,000 clones, and approximately 94% are seen once. The biggest ten clones account for under 2% of the sample.

As for this clone: The antigen this receptor binds is unknown. Base quality data are lacking; no much larger clone is found one base away.

The receptor's source is a man between 18 and 35 years old in good health. Some clones in this sample may be carry-over from other donors' samples. Sample: naive CD8+ T cells from PBMCs. According to the study, the label for this sample's cell subset or site signals: CD45RA+CCR7+. The chain employs TRBV11-2 and TRBJ2-7; the D gene is unclear. The CDR3 corresponds to CASSLRLNYEQYF. The base sequence is TGTGCCAGCAGCTTGCGGCTAAACTACGAGCAGTACTTC.